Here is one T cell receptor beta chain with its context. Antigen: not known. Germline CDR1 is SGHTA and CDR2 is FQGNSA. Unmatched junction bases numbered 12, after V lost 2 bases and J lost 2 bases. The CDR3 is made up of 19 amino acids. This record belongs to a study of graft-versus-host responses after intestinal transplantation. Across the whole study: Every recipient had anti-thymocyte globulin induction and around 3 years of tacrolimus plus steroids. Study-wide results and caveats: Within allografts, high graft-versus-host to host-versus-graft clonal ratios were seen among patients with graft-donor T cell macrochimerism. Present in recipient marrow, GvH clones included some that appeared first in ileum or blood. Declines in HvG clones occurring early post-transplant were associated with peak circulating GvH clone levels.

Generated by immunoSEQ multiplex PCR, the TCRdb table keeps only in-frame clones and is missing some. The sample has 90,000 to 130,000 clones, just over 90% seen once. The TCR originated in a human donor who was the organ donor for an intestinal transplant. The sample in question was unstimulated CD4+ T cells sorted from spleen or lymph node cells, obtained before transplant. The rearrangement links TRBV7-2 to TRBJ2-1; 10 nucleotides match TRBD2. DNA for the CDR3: TGTGCCAGCAGCTTATTGCGACTAGCGGGTTCCCCCACCTACAATGAGCAGTTCTTC. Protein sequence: CASSLLRLAGSPTYNEQFF.